The present T cell receptor (beta chain) was sequenced within a study of T cell responses to AZD1222 COVID-19 vaccine. General study points: Two AZD1222 administrations were followed by greater Spike-specific TCR breadth and depth.

CDR1 SGHKS and CDR2 YYEKEE come from the germline V gene (reference sequence). The length of the CDR3 is 14 residues. V was trimmed by 3 bases and J by 3 bases, leaving 13 bases between them. The table came from immunoSEQ multiplex PCR; TCRdb's copy has only in-frame clones and leaves some out. Counted here are 140,000 to 150,000 clones, 75% to 95% occurring once; the ten biggest clones make up over 1.1%. This clone was recorded only once. Its antigen is not identified. This sequence was found in an adult in good health. The gene calls are TRBV5-5 and TRBJ2-7; D is perhaps TRBD1 or TRBD2 (6 bases each). The input for sequencing was peripheral blood, taken on day 0 of AZD1222 vaccination. DNA for the CDR3: TGTGCCAGCAGCTGGGGGGCTACGGACTACGAGCAGTACTTC. Protein sequence: CASSWGATDYEQYF.